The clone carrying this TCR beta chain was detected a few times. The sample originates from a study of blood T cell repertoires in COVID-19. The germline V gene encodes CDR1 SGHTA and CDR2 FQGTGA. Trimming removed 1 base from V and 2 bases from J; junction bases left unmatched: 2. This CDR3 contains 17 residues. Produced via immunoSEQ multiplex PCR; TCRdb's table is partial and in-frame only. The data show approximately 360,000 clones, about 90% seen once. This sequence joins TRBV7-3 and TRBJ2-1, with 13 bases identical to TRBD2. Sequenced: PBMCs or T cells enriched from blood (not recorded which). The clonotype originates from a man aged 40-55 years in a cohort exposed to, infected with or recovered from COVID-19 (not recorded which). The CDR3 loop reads CASSLRTSGSPYNEQFF. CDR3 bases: TGTGCCAGCAGCTTAAGGACTAGCGGGAGTCCCTACAATGAGCAGTTCTTC.